This entry features one T cell receptor beta chain sequence. The antigen is unknown. The CDR3 sequence is 16 residues long. In germline, CDR1 is MNHNS, CDR2 SASEGT. V was pared by 6 bases and J by 4 bases, with 12 bases of the junction left unmatched. Treatment reported: approximately 10-day PBMC culture with coronavirus spike peptide pools or control peptides (ViraFEST assay). The source of the sample is a study of vaccination and CD4 T cells after COVID-19. Sequence data for DNA of cultured CD4+ T cells were generated by the Oncomine TCR Beta short-read assay. One entry per CDR3 protein, called by TCRdb with MiXCR from the PCR reads. Here the sample spans over 11,000 distinct CDR3 sequences, around 24% being singletons.

The chain links TRBV6-1 to TRBJ2-3, with 8 positions matching TRBD1. This specimen consisted of CD4+ T cells from blood, cultured in vitro, obtained after SARS-CoV-2 vaccination. The TCR sequence derives from a human donor who had recovered from COVID-19. CDR3 sequence: CASRDRARYRADTQYF. CDR3 DNA: TGTGCCAGCAGGGACAGGGCGCGCTACCGCGCAGATACGCAGTATTTT.